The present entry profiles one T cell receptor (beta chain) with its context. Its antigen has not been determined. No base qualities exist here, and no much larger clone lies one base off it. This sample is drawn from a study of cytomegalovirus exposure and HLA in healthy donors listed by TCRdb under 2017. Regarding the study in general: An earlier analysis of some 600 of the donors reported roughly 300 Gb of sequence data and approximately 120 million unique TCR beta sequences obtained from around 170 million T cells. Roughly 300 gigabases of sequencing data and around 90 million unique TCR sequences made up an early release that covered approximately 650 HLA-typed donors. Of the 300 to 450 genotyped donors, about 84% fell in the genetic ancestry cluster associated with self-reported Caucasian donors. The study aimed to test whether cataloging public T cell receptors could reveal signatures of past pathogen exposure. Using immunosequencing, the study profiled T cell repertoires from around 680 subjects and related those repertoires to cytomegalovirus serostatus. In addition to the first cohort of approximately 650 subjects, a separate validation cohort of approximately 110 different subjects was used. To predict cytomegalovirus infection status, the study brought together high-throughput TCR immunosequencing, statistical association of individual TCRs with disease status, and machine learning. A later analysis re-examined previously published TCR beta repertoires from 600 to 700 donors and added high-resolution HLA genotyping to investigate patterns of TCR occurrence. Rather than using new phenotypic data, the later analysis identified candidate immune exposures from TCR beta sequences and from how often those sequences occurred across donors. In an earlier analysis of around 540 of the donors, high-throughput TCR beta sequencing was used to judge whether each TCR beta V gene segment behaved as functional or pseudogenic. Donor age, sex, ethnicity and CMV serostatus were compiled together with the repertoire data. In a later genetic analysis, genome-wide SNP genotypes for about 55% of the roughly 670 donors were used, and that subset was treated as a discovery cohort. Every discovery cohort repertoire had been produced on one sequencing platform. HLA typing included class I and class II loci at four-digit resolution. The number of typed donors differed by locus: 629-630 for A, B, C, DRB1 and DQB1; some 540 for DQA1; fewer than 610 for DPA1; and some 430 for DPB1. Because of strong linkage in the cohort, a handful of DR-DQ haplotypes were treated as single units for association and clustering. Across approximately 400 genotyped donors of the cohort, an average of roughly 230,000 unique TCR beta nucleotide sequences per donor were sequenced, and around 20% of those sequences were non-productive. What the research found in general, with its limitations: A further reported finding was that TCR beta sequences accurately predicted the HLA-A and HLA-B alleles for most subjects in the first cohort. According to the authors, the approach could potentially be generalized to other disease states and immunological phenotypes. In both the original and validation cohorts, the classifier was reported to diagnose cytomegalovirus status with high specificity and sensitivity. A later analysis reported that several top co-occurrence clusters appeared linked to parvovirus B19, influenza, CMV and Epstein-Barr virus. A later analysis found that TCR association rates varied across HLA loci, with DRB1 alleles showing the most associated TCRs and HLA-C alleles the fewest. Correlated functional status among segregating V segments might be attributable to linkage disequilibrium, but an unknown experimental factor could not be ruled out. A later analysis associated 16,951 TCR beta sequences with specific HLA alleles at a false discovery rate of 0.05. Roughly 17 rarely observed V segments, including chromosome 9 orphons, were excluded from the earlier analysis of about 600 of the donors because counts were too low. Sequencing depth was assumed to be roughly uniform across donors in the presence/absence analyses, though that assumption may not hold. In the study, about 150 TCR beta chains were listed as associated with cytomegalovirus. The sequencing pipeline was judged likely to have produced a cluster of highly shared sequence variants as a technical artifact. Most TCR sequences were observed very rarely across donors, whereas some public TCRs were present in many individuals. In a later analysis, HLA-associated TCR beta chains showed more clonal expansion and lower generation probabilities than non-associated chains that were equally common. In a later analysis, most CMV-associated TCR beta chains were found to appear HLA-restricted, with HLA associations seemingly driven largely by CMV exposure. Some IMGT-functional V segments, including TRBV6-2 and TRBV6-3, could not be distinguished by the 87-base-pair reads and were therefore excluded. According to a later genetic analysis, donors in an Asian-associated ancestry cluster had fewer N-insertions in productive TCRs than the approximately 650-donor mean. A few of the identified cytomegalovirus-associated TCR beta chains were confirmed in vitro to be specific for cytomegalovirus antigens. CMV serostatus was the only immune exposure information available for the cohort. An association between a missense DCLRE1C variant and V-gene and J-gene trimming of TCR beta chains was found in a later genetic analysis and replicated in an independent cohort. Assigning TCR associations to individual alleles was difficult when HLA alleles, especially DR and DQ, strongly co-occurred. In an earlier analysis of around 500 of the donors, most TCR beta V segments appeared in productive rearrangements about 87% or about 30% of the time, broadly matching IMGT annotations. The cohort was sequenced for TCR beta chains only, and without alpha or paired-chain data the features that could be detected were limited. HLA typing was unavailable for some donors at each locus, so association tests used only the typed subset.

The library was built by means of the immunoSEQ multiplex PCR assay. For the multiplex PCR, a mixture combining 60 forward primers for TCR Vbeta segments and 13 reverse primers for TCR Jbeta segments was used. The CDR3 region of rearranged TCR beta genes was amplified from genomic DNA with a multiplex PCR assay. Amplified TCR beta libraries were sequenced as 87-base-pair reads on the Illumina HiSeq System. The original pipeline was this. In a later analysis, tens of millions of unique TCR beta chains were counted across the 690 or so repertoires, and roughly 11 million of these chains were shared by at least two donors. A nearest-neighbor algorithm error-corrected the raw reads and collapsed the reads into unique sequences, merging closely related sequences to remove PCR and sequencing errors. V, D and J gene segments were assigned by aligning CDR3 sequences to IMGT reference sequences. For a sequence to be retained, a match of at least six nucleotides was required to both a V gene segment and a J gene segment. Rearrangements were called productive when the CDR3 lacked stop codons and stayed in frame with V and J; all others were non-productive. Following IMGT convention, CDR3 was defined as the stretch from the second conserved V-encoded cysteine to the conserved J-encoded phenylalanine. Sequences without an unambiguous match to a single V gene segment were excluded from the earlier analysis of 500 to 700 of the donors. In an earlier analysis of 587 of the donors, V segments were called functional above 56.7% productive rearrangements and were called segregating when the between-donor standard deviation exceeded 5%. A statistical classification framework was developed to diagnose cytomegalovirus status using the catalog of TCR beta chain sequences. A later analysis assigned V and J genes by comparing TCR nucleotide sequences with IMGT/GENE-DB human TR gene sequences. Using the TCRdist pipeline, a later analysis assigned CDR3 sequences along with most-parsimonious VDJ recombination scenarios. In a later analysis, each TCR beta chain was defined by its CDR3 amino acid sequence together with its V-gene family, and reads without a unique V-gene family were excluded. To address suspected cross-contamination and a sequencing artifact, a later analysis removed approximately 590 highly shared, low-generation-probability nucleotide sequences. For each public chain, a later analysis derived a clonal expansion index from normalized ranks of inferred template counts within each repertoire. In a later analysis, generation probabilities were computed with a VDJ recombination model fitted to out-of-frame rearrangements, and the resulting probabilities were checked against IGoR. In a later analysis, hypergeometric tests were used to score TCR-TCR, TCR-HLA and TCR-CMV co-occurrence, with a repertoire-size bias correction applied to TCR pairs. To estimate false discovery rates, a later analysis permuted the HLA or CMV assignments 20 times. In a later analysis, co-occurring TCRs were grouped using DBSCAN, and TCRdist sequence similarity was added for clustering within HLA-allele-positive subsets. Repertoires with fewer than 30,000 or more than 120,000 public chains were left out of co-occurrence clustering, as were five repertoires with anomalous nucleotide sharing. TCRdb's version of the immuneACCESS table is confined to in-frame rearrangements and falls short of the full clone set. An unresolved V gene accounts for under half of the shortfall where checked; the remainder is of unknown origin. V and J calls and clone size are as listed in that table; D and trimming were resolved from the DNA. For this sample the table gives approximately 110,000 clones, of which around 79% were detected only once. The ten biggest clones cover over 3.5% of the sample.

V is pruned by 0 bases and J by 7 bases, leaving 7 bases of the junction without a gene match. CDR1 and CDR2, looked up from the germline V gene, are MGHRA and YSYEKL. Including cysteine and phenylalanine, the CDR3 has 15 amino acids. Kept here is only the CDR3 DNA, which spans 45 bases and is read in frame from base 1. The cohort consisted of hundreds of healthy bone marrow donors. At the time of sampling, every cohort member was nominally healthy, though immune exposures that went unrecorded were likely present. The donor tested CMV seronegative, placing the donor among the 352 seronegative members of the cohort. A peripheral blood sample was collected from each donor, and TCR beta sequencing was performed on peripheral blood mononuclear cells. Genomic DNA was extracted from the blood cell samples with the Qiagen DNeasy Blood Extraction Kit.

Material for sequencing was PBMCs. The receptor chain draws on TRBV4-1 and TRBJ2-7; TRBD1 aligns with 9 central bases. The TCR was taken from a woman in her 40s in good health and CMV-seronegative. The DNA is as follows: TGCGCCAGCAGCCAAGATGGGACAGGGTGGATGGAGCAGTACTTC. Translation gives CASSQDGTGWMEQYF.